What follows are 20 T cell receptor beta chains derived from one specimen sequenced in a study of blood T cells in healthy people across ages. With a J-beta primer mix and a sample-barcoded 5' primer, a second PCR ran roughly 6 to 11 cycles. TCRdb called the 5' RACE reads again in MiXCR, with one record for every CDR3 protein. The sample records about 1.4 million distinct CDR3 sequences, approximately 59% being singletons. Input material: blood. These receptors were obtained from a man between 18 and 35 years old in good health.

This chain joins TRBV6-1 and TRBJ2-1; 9 bases align to TRBD1. Germline V CDR1 and CDR2: MNHNS, SASEGT. J was trimmed by 4 bases and V by 10 bases; bases with no gene match: 11. The CDR3 sequence is 15 residues long. In nucleotides, the CDR3 is TGTGCCACAACCGGTCCGGGACAGGGATACAATGAGCAGTTCTTC. Encoded protein: CATTGPGQGYNEQFF.

The rearrangement uses TRBV6-6 and TRBJ2-7; D is unresolved. CDR1 and CDR2 from the germline V gene are MNHNY and SVGAGI (reference sequence). The CDR3 contains 11 residues. V was pared by 10 bases and J by 5 bases, with 12 bases between. The CDR3: CATLGVHEQYF. The CDR3 bases are TGTGCCACCCTCGGAGTCCACGAGCAGTACTTC.

The rearrangement joins TRBV10-3 to TRBJ2-1; 8 bases agree with TRBD2. Germline V gene lookup returns CDR1 ENHRY and CDR2 SYGVKD. This CDR3 region has 14 residues. With V trimmed by 9 bases and J by 6 bases, 10 bases remained unmatched. The CDR3 loop is CAILSGSGFNEQFF. In DNA form, the CDR3 reads TGTGCCATTTTGAGCGGGAGTGGGTTCAATGAGCAGTTCTTC.

This clonotype was detected only a few times. The rearrangement links TRBV6-5 to TRBJ2-5; tentatively, D is TRBD2 (5 bases). This CDR3 contains 12 residues. Trimming removed 0 bases at V and 7 bases at J, with 6 bases between. Germline loops: CDR1 MNHEY, CDR2 SVGAGI. For the CDR3, the DNA is TGTGCCAGCAGTTACTCCGCGGGGACCCAGTACTTC. It is translated as CASSYSAGTQYF.

The rearrangement uses TRBV2 and TRBJ2-3; 12 bases are shared with TRBD2. CDR1 is SNHLY and CDR2 is FYNNEI in the germline V gene. The V and J ends lost 7 bases and 8 bases, in that order; junction bases with no gene match: 10. There are 15 residues in the CDR3. In DNA form, the CDR3 reads TGTGCCAGCACTCCACTGACTAGCGGGGGAGGTACGCAGTATTTT. Translation: CASTPLTSGGGTQYF.

The genes are TRBV20-1 and TRBJ2-5, with a tentative D call TRBD1 (5 bases). Looked up from germline, CDR1 is DFQATT and CDR2 is SNEGSKA (reference sequence). This CDR3 contains 17 residues. V was trimmed by 0 bases and J by 11 bases, leaving 28 bases between them. The CDR3 is CSARDLQDLLVENEQYF. The DNA of the CDR3 is TGCAGTGCTAGAGATCTACAGGACCTGCTAGTCGAAAATGAGCAGTACTTC.

In this sample, this clonotype turned up a few times. J is TRBJ1-5 and V is TRBV27, with D perhaps TRBD1 (5 bases). The length of the CDR3 is 13 residues. Per the germline V gene, CDR1 is MNHEY and CDR2 is SMNVEV (reference sequence). Trimming shortened V by 3 bases and J by 5 bases, and 8 bases separated the two germline ends. CDR3 protein: CASSFGAYQPQHF. CDR3 nucleotides: TGTGCCAGCAGTTTTGGGGCGTATCAGCCCCAGCATTTT.

The chain is built from TRBV7-2 and TRBJ2-7; perhaps TRBD1 as D (5 bases). The CDR3 sequence is 15 residues long. The germline gives CDR1 SGHTA, CDR2 FQGNSA. Deletions cut 2 bases from V and 4 bases from J, with 15 bases between. CDR3: CASSLQGSFVYEQYF. CDR3 in DNA: TGTGCCAGCAGCTTACAGGGTAGTTTTGTTTACGAGCAGTACTTC.

CDR3 region: CASEDRGGGRRGGYTF. In DNA, the CDR3 is TGCGCCAGCGAGGATCGAGGGGGCGGCCGACGAGGGGGCTACACCTTC. The V gene is TRBV10-2, the J gene TRBJ1-2; 7 bases are shared with TRBD1. This CDR3 spans 16 amino acids. V was pared by 8 bases and J by 8 bases, with 20 bases of the junction left unmatched. The germline gives CDR1 WSHSY, CDR2 SAAADI.

A few counts support this clonotype. The V call is TRBV5-1, the J call TRBJ2-7; D is unclear. The CDR3 runs 15 residues. Germline V lookup: CDR1 SGHRS, CDR2 YFSETQ. V was shortened by 0 bases and J by 3 bases, with 13 bases between the two germline ends. The CDR3 sequence is CASSLGVGSGYEQYF. DNA for the CDR3: TGCGCCAGCAGCTTGGGGGTGGGATCTGGCTACGAGCAGTACTTC.

The CDR3 DNA sequence: TGCAGTGCATGGGATGGCGGGGAGGTGACCCAGTACTTC. Translating gives CSAWDGGEVTQYF. The chain carries TRBV20-1 and TRBJ2-5; weak D call: TRBD2 (6 bases). Trimming left V 6 bases short and J 7 bases short, with 18 bases between. This CDR3 spans 13 amino acids. Germline V gene data show CDR1 as DFQATT and CDR2 as SNEGSKA (reference sequence).

This clonotype was detected a few times. The rearrangement uses TRBV27 and TRBJ1-4, with a possible D match to TRBD1 (5 bases). This CDR3 comprises 14 residues. Germline-derived CDR1 and CDR2 are MNHEY and SMNVEV (reference sequence). The V end lost 6 bases, the J end lost 12 bases, and 20 bases lay between the germline ends. CDR3 amino acids: CASSLTVGVDELFF. The DNA for the CDR3 is TGTGCCAGCAGCCTAACGGTGGGGGTAGATGAACTGTTTTTT.

This clonotype turned up a few times. This chain links TRBV5-1 with TRBJ2-4; D is tentatively TRBD1 or TRBD2 (5 bases each). TRBJ2-7 matches the DNA end more closely, so the J call is doubtful. This CDR3 spans 14 amino acids. CDR1 is SGHRS, CDR2 YFSETQ, per germline. CDR3 bases: TGCGCCAGCAGCAGGGACGGTCTTAGGGACGAGCAGTACTTC. Its protein is CASSRDGLRDEQYF.

This clonotype was recorded a few times. The chain is built from TRBV5-6 and TRBJ2-1; no firm D call. The length of the CDR3 is 12 residues. CDR1 is SGHDT, CDR2 YYEEEE, per germline. V lost 0 bases and J lost 9, with 7 bases in between. The CDR3 reads CASSLGRGEQFF. CDR3 sequence (DNA): TGTGCCAGCAGCTTGGGCCGTGGTGAGCAGTTCTTC.

This clonotype was found a few times. The chain combines TRBV5-1 with TRBJ2-6; D ambiguous. The CDR3 runs to 15 residues. The V and J ends lost 3 bases and 1 base respectively, with 8 bases between them. The V gene's germline CDR1 is SGHRS and CDR2 YFSETQ. The CDR3 DNA reads TGCGCCAGCAGCTCCGACCCTTCTGGGGCCAACGTCCTGACTTTC. It is translated as CASSSDPSGANVLTF.

The V call is TRBV7-2, the J call TRBJ2-3; tentatively, D is TRBD1 (7 bases). V lost 5 bases and J 0 bases, leaving 18 bases between the germline ends. This CDR3 spans 17 amino acids. The germline V gene encodes CDR1 SGHTA and CDR2 FQGNSA. The CDR3 nucleotides read TGTGCCAGCAGCCCTCACAGGGGCGGGGAAAGCACAGATACGCAGTATTTT. Translating gives CASSPHRGGESTDTQYF.

The rearrangement uses TRBV6-5 and TRBJ1-3; D possibly corresponds to TRBD1 (6 bases). Germline CDR1 and CDR2: MNHEY and SVGAGI. The CDR3 has 15 amino acids. Trimming shortened V by 5 bases and J by 0 bases, and 11 bases separated the two germline ends. The CDR3 reads CASSNRQVSGNTIYF. CDR3 DNA sequence: TGTGCCAGCAGTAACAGACAGGTCTCTGGAAACACCATATATTTT.

This clonotype occurred a few times. V is TRBV7-2 and J is TRBJ2-3; D uncertain. The length of the CDR3 is 12 residues. Germline V gene data show CDR1 as SGHTA and CDR2 as FQGNSA. V was pared by 3 bases and J by 5 bases, with 6 bases between. CDR3 region: CASSLRIDTQYF. CDR3 DNA sequence: TGTGCCAGCAGCTTGCGAATAGATACGCAGTATTTT.

The chain carries TRBV2 and TRBJ1-2; D unresolved. CDR3 length equals 13 residues. Germline values: CDR1 SNHLY, CDR2 FYNNEI. V lost 3 bases, J lost 2 bases, and 7 bases lay in between. The CDR3 DNA follows: TGTGCCAGCAGTGACAGTATAAACTATGGCTACACCTTC. It is translated as CASSDSINYGYTF.

V is TRBV7-9 and J is TRBJ2-6; D not certain. Per the germline V gene, CDR1 is SEHNR and CDR2 is FQNEAQ (reference sequence). The CDR3 consists of 10 residues. Between the trimmed V and J ends, which lost 8 bases and 12 bases, there was a span of 8 bases. The CDR3 nucleotides are TGTGCCAGCTCCGGCAGCGTCCTGACTTTC. Protein sequence: CASSGSVLTF.